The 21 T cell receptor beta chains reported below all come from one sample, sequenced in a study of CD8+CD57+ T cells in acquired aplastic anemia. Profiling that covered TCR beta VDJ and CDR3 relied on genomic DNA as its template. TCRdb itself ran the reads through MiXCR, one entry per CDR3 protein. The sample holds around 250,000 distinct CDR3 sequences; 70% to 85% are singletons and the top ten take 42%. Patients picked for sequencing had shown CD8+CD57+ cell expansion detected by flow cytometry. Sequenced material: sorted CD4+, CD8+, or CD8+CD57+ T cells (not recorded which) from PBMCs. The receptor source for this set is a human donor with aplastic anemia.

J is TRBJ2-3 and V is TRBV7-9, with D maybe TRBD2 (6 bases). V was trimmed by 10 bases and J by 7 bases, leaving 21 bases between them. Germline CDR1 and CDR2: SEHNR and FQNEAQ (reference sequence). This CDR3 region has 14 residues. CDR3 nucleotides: TGTGCCACCAGTAATAGCGGCAGTACGTATACGCAGTATTTT. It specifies CATSNSGSTYTQYF.

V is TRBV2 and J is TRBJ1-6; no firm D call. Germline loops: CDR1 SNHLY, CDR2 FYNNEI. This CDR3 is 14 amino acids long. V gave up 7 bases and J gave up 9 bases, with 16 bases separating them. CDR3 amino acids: CASKVDPEGSPLHF. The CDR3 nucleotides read TGTGCCAGCAAAGTAGATCCGGAAGGTTCACCCCTCCACTTT. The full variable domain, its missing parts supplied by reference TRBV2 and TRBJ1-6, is EPEVTQTPSHQVTQMGQEVILRCVPISNHLYFYWYRQILGQKVEFLVSFYNNEISEKSEIFDDQFSVERPDGSNFTLKIRSTKLEDSAMYFCASKVDPEGSPLHFGNGTRLTVT.

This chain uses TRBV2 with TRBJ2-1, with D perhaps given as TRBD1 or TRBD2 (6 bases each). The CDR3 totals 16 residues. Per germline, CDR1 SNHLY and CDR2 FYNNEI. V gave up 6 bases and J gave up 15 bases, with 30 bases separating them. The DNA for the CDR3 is TGTGCCAGCAGGGAGGGGGGCGCAAACGGTCAGGATGAGGGGTTCTTC. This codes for CASREGGANGQDEGFF.

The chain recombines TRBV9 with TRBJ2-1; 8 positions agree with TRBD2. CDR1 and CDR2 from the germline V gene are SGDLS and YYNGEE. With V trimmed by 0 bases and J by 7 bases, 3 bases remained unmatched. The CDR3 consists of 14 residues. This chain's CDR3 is CASSVDGGGNEQFF. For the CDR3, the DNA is TGTGCCAGCAGCGTAGACGGGGGGGGGAATGAGCAGTTCTTC.

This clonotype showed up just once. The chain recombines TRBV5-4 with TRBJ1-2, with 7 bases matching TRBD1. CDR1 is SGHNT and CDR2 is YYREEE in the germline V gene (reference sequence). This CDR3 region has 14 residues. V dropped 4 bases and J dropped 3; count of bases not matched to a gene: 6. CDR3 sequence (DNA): TGTGCCAGCAGCCCGGGGACAGTTGACTATGGCTACACCTTC. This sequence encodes CASSPGTVDYGYTF.

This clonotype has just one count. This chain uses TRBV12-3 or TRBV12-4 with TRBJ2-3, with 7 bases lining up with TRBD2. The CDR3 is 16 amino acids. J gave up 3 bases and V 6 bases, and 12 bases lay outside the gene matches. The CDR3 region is CASSFALAFSTDTQYF. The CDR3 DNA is TGTGCCAGCAGCTTCGCACTAGCGTTTTCTACAGATACGCAGTATTTT.

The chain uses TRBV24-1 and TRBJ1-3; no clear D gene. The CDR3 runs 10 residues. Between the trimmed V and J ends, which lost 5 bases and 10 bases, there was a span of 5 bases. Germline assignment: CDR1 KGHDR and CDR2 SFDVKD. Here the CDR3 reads CATSGATIYF. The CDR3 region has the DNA TGTGCCACCAGTGGGGCAACCATATATTTT.

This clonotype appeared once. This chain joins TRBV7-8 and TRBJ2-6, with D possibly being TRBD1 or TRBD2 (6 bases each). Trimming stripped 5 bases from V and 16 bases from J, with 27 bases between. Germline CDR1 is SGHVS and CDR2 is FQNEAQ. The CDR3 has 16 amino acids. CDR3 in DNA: TGTGCCAGCAGCCTTACAGGGACTCAGCCCCAGCATTTTCTGACTTTC. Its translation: CASSLTGTQPQHFLTF. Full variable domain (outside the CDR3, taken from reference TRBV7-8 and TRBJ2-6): GAGVSQSPRYKVAKRGQDVALRCDPISGHVSLFWYQQALGQGPEFLTYFQNEAQLDKSGLPSDRFFAERPEGSVSTLKIQRTQQEDSAVYLCASSLTGTQPQHFLTFGAGSRLTVL.

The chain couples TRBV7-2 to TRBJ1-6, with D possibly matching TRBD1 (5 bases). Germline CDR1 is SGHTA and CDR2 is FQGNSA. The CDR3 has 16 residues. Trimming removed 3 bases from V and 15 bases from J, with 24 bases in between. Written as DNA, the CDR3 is TGTGCCAGCAGCTTGGGGGAGGGCCCCTATAATTCATACCTCCACTTT. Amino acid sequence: CASSLGEGPYNSYLHF.

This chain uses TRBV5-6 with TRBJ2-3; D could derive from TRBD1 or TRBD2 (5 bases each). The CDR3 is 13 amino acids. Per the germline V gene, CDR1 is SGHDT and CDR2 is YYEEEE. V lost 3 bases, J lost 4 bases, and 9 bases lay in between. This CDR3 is CASSYLGADTQYF. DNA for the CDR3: TGTGCCAGCAGCTATTTGGGGGCAGATACGCAGTATTTT.

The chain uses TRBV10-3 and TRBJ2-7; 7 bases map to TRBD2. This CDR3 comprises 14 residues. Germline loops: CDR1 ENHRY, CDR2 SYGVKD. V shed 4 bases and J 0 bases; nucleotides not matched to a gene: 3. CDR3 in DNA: TGTGCCATCAGTGTTGGCGGGGGCTCCTACGAGCAGTACTTC. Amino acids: CAISVGGGSYEQYF.

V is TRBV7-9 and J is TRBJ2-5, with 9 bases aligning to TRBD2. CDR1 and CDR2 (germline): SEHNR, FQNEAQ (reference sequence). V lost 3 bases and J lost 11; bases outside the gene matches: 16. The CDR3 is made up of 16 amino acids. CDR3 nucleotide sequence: TGTGCCAGCAGCTTTCAAAGAAGCGGGGGGCACGATGAGCAGTACTTC. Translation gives CASSFQRSGGHDEQYF.

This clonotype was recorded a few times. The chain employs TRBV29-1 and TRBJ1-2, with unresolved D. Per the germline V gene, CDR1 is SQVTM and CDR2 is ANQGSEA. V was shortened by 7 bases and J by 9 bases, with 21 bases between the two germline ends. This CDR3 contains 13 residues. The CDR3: CSAPGRVSSSYTF. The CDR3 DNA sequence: TGCAGCGCACCTGGGAGGGTATCGAGTAGCTACACCTTC. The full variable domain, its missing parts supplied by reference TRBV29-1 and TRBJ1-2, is SAVISQKPSRDICQRGTSLTIQCQVDSQVTMMFWYRQQPGQSLTLIATANQGSEATYESGFVIDKFPISRPNLTFSTLTVSNMSPEDSSIYLCSAPGRVSSSYTFGSGTRLTVV.

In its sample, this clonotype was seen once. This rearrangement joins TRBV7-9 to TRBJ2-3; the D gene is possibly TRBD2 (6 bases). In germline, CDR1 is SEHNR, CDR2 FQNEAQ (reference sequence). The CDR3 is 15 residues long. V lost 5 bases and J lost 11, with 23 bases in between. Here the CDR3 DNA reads TGTGCCAGCAGCGCGGGGTCAGGGAGAAGGAATAAGCAGTATTTT. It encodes CASSAGSGRRNKQYF.

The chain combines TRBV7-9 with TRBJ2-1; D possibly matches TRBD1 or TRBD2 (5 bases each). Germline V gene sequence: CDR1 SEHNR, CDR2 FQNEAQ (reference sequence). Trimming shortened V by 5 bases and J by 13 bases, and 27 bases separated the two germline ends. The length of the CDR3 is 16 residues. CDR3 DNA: TGTGCCAGCAGCCCGAGGCAGTTGGAAGGGACCCAGTACCAGTTCTTC. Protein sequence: CASSPRQLEGTQYQFF.

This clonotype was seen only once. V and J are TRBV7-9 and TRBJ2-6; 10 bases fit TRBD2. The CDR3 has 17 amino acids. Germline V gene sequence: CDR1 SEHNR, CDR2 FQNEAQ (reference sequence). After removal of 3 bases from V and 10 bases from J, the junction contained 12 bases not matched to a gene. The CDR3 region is CASSFQRSGGGDNVLTF. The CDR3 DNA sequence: TGTGCCAGCAGCTTTCAAAGAAGCGGGGGGGGCGATAACGTCCTGACTTTC. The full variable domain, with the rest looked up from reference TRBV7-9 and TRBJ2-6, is DTGVSQNPRHKITKRGQNVTFRCDPISEHNRLYWYRQTLGQGPEFLTYFQNEAQLEKSRLLSDRFSAERPKGSFSTLEIQRTEQGDSAMYLCASSFQRSGGGDNVLTFGAGSRLTVL.

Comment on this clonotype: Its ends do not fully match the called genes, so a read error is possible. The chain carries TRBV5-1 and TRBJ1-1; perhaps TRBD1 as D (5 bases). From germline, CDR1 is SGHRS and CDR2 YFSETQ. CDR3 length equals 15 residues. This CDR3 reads CASAGARLDNTEAFF. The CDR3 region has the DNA TGTGCCAGCGCCGGGGCTCGGTTAGACAACACTGAAGCTTTCTTT.

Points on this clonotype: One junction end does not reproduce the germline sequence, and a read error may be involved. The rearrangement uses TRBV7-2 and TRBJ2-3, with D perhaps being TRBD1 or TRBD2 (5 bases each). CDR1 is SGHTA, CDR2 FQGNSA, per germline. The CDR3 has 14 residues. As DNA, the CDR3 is TGTGCCAGTACACACCGGGACGCCGCTATGACTACACTTTTT. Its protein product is CASTHRDAAMTTLF.

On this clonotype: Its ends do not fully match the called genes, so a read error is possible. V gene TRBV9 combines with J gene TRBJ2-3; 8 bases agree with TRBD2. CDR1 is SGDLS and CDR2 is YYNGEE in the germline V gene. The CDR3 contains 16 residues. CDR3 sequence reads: CASSVGRGRSSGTQCF. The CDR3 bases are TGTGCCAGCAGCGTAGGTCGCGGGAGGTCATCAGGTACGCAGTGTTTT.

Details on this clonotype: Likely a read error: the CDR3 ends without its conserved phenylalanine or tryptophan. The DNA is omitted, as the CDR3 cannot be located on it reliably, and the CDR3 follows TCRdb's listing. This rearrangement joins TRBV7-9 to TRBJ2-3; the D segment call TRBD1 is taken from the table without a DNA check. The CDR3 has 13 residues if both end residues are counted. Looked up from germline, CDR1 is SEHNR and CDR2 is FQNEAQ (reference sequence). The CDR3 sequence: CASGYDRTENKYA.

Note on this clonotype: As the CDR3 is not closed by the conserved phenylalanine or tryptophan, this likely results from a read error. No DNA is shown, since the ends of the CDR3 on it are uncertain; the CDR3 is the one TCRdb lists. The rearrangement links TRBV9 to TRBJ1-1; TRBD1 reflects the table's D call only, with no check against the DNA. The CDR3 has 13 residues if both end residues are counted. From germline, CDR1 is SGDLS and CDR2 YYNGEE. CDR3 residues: CASGSTGGIQYFV.